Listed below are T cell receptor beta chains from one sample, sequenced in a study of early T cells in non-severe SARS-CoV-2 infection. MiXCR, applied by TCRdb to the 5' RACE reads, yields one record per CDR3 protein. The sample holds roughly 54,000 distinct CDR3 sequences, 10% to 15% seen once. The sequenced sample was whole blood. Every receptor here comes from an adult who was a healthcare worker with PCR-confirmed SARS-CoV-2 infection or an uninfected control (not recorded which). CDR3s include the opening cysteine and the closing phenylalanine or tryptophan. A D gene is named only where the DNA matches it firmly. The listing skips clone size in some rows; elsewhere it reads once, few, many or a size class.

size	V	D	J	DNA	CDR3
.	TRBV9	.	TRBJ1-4	TGTGCCAGCGGACCGACGGGCACTAATGAAAAACTGTTTTTT	CASGPTGTNEKLFF
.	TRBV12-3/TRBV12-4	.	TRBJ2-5	TGTGCCAGCAGTCTCAGAGGGACCCAGTACTTC	CASSLRGTQYF
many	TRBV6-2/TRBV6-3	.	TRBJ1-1	TGTGCCAGCAGTGCGGGCGAAAACACTGAAGCTTTCTTT	CASSAGENTEAFF
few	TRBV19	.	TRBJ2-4	TGTGCCAGTAGTCCGGGGCGAGTGGAGGGCATTCAGTACTTC	CASSPGRVEGIQYF
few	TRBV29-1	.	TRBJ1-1	TGCAGCGTTGTTTGGACCCTGAACACTGAAGCTTTCTTT	CSVVWTLNTEAFF
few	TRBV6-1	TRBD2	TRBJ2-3	TGTGCCACCCGCCCAGGACTAGCTATAGATACGCAGTATTTT	CATRPGLAIDTQYF
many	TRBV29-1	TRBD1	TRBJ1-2	TGCAGCTTTTGGACAGGGGATGGCTACACCTTC	CSFWTGDGYTF
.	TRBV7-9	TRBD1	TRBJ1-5	TGTGCCAGCAGCTTCGGGGACAGCTCAAATCAGCCCCAGCATTTT	CASSFGDSSNQPQHF
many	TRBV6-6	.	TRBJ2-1	TGTGCCAGCAGTTACTCCGCAGCCGCCGAGCAGTTCTTC	CASSYSAAAEQFF
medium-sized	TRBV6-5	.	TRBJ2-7	TGTGCCAGCAGTTACGGTTCCGGGGCCTACGAGCAGTACTTC	CASSYGSGAYEQYF
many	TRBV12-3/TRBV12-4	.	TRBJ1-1	TGTGCCAGCAGTTCCGGGAACACTGAAGCTTTCTTT	CASSSGNTEAFF
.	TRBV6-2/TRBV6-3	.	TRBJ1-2	TGTGCCAGCAGTCACGGGAGCTATGGCTACACCTTC	CASSHGSYGYTF
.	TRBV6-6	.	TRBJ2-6	TGTGCCAGCAGTACCGACAGTTCTGGGGCCAACGTCCTGACTTTC	CASSTDSSGANVLTF
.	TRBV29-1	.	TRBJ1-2	TGCAGGGTGAAAAGGCCCCTTCGAAACTATGGCTACACCTTC	CRVKRPLRNYGYTF
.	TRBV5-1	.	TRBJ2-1	TGCGCCAGCAGCTTGCCTCATGTGAGCTCCTACAATGAGCAGTTCTTC	CASSLPHVSSYNEQFF
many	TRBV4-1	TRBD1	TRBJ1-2	TGCGCCAGCAGCCAAGCGTACAGGGGGGATGGCTACACCTTC	CASSQAYRGDGYTF
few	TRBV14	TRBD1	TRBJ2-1	TGTGCCAGCAGCCCGCTAGACAGGGTCGGTTTGAATGAGCAGTTCTTC	CASSPLDRVGLNEQFF
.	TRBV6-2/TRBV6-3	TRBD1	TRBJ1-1	TGTGCCAGCAGGTCCGACAGGGGGTTCACTGAAGCTTTCTTT	CASRSDRGFTEAFF
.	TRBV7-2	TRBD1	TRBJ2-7	TGTGCCAGCAACCCGACAGGGGCCTCCTACGAGCAGTACTTC	CASNPTGASYEQYF
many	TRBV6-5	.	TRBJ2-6	TGTGCCAGCAGTGCGGACAGATCTCATTCCGGCTCTGGGGCCAACGTCCTGACTTTC	CASSADRSHSGSGANVLTF
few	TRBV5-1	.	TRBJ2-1	TGCGCCAGCAGCCCCCTGGGTAGCTCTTATAGCTCCTACAATGAGCAGTTCTTC	CASSPLGSSYSSYNEQFF
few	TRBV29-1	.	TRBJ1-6	TGCAGCGCCCGGACCGATTTGGATTCACCCCTCCACTTT	CSARTDLDSPLHF
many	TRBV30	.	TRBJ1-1	TGTGCCTGGCGAGGATTTCGAAACACTGAAGCTTTCTTT	CAWRGFRNTEAFF
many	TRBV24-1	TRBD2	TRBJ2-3	TGTGCCACCAGTGGTCCTGGTTTTCCTAGCGGAAACACAGATACGCAGTATTTT	CATSGPGFPSGNTDTQYF
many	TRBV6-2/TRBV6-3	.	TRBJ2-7	TGTGCCAGCAGTTACGGACAGAGCTCCTACGAGCAGTACTTC	CASSYGQSSYEQYF
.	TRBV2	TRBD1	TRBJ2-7	TGTGCCAGCAGCCACGGGACAGGGGGCCTCTACGAGCAGTACTTC	CASSHGTGGLYEQYF
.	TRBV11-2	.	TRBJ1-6	TGTGCCAGCAGCTCGAGCGCGAGCCGGAATTCACCCCTCCACTTT	CASSSSASRNSPLHF
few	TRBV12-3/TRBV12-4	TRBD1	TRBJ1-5	TGTGCCAGCTTAGGGACAGGGGATCAGCCCCAGCATTTT	CASLGTGDQPQHF
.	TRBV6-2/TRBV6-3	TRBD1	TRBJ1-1	TGTGCCAGCAGTAGACAGGGAGTGAACACTGAAGCTTTCTTT	CASSRQGVNTEAFF
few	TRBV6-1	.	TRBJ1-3	TGTGCCAGCAGTGTGGGGGCCTCTGGAAACACCATATATTTT	CASSVGASGNTIYF
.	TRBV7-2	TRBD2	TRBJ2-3	TGTGCCAGCAGCTTAGCGCAAGCGGGGGGAGCAGATACGCAGTATTTT	CASSLAQAGGADTQYF
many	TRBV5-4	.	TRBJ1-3	TGTGCCAGCAGCGGTGACGGGATAGGTGGAAACACCATATATTTT	CASSGDGIGGNTIYF
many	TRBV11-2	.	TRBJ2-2	TGTGCCAGCAGCGGTACCAGGGTCGCGAACACCGGGGAGCTGTTTTTT	CASSGTRVANTGELFF
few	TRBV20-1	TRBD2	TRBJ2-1	TGCAGTGCTAGAAAGTGGGGGGGCAATGAGCAGTTCTTC	CSARKWGGNEQFF
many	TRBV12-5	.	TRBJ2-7	TGTGCTAGTGCCCTCGCGAGAGGGAGCCACGAGCAGTACTTC	CASALARGSHEQYF
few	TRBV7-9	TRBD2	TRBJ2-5	TGTGCCAGCAGCATAAGACTAGCGGCGCAAGAGACCCAGTACTTC	CASSIRLAAQETQYF
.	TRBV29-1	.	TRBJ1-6	TGCAGCGCTGGAGAAGGGGGAATAAATTCACCCCTCCACTTT	CSAGEGGINSPLHF
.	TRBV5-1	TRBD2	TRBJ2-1	TGCGCCAGCAGCCCACCTGGGACTACTAACAATGAGCAGTTCTTC	CASSPPGTTNNEQFF
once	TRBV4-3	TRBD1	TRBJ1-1	TGCGCCAGCAGCCAGGCCGGACAGGGTAACACTGAAGCTTTCTTT	CASSQAGQGNTEAFF
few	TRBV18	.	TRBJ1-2	TGTGCCAGCTCACCAGAATCCAGAAGAAACTATGGCTACACCTTC	CASSPESRRNYGYTF
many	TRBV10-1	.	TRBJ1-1	TGCGCCAGCAGTGAGTCCAGCGTCCCCCGGGGAGCTTTCTTT	CASSESSVPRGAFF
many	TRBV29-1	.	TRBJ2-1	TGCAGCGTTGGATTGGGGGGGCGCGATGAGCAGTTCTTC	CSVGLGGRDEQFF
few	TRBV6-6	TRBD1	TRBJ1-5	TGTGCCAGCAGCACAGGGGAAGGCAATCAGCCCCAGCATTTT	CASSTGEGNQPQHF
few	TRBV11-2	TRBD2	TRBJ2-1	TGTGCCAGCAGCTTAGTAGCTGCTAGCGGGCGTTACGATGAGCAGTTCTTC	CASSLVAASGRYDEQFF
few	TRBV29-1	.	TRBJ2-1	TGCAGCGTTGAAGTTCTCAATGAGCAGTTCTTC	CSVEVLNEQFF